This T cell receptor beta chain originates from a study of cytomegalovirus exposure and HLA in healthy donors. Study results and caveats: A link between a missense DCLRE1C variant and TCR beta V- and J-gene trimming emerged from a later analysis.

It was with 60 Vbeta and 13 Jbeta primers that the PCR ran. Source study methods: It was a later analysis that counted 83 million or so unique TCR beta chains, of which some 10 million were shared. The repertoire was sequenced with immunoSEQ multiplex PCR; TCRdb's copy has only in-frame clones and lacks some. V and J calls and clone size are as listed in that table; D and trimming were resolved from the DNA. Among 100,000 to 150,000 clones, 81% were seen once, and the ten largest hold about 0.71%. The CDR3 is made up of 16 amino acids. CDR1 is SGHAT and CDR2 is FQNNGV in the germline V gene. V was pared by 5 bases and J by 0 bases, with 14 bases between. This clone has a single count. Its antigen is not identified.

The rearrangement links TRBV11-2 to TRBJ1-5; D not certain. Specimen: PBMCs. This TCR derives from a man aged 18 to 29 in good health and CMV-seronegative. The CDR3 sequence: CASSVRERNSNQPQHF. The DNA for the CDR3 is TGTGCCAGCAGCGTCCGGGAAAGAAATAGCAATCAGCCCCAGCATTTT.